The following is a T cell receptor beta chain sequence with its context. Its antigen is as yet unknown. The data originate from a study of CD8 T cells in Susac syndrome. Random hexamers were used to reverse transcribe the RNA input (0.5 to 1 ug). MiXCR, run by TCRdb on the immunoSEQ multiplex PCR reads, gives a single entry per CDR3 protein. The data show about 190,000 distinct CDR3 sequences, more than 85% seen once. Regarding the study as a whole: In its TCR sequencing and HLA analysis, the study acknowledged that the number of individuals was relatively small.

The sequence was obtained from a human donor with Susac syndrome. The material sequenced was CD8+ T cells from PBMCs.

The CDR3 loop reads CSALGTGEGQPQHF. In DNA form, the CDR3 reads TGCAGTGCCCTCGGGACAGGGGAGGGTCAGCCCCAGCATTTT. The V call is TRBV20-1, the J call TRBJ1-5; 10 positions match TRBD1. V trimming: 6 bases; J trimming: 6 bases; junction bases outside the gene matches: 8. Germline loops: CDR1 DFQATT, CDR2 SNEGSKA (reference sequence). The CDR3 is 14 amino acids.